The source of this TCR beta chain is a study of regulatory T cells in long-lasting Graves disease. For the study at large: Patients with new Graves' disease had used antithyroid drugs below 3 months.

Trimming took 3 bases from V and 4 from J, leaving 9 bases between them. Germline CDR1 MDHEN, CDR2 SYDVKM. The CDR3 contains 13 residues. This clonotype appeared many times. What it binds is unknown. General study findings and limits: In persistent patients, shared public clonotypes (around 2,500) outnumbered those in new patients (about 970).

The time point here: newly diagnosed GD, antithyroid drugs for less than 3 months. Isolated PBMC RNA provided the starting material for the TCR library. Arm-PCR of CDR3 regions and iRepertoire HTBI primers were used to build TCR beta libraries. From the multiplex PCR reads, TCRdb called clonotypes with MiXCR, one entry per CDR3 protein. This sample has about 620,000 distinct CDR3 sequences, with 16% found just once. The same sample was also studied in work on T cells in Graves' hyperthyroidism and ophthalmopathy. According to that study: Clinical symptoms, serum thyroxine and TRAb, thyroid ultrasound and orbital computed tomography were used for the diagnoses. The HTBI primer set served for first-round RT-PCR of the TCR CDR3.

This clonotype originated in a woman in her twenties or thirties with Graves disease. Sequencing was performed on peripheral blood mononuclear cells (PBMCs), taken at new diagnosis, from a patient treated with antithyroid drugs. The rearrangement uses TRBV28 and TRBJ1-2, with a tentative D call TRBD1 (5 bases). The CDR3 loop reads CASSLGEIYGYTF. Here the CDR3 DNA reads TGTGCCAGCAGTTTGGGGGAGATCTATGGCTACACCTTC.